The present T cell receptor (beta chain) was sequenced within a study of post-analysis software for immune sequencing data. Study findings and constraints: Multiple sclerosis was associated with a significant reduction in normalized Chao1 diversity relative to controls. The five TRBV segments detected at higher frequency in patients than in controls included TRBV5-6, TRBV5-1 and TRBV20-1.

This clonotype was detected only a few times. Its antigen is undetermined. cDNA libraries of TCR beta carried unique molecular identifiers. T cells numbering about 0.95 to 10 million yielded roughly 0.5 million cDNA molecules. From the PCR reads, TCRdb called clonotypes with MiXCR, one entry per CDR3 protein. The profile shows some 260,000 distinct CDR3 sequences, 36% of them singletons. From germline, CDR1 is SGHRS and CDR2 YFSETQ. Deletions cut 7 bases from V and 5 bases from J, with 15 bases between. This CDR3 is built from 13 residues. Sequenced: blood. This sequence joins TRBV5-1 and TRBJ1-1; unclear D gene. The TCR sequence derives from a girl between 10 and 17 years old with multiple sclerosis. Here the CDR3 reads CASQEGVRTEAFF. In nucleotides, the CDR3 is TGCGCCAGCCAGGAGGGAGTACGGACTGAAGCTTTCTTT. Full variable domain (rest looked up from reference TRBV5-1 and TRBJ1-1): KAGVTQTPRYLIKTRGQQVTLSCSPISGHRSVSWYQQTPGQGLQFLFEYFSETQRNKGNFPGRFSGRQFSNSRSEMNVSTLELGDSALYLCASQEGVRTEAFFGQGTRLTVV.